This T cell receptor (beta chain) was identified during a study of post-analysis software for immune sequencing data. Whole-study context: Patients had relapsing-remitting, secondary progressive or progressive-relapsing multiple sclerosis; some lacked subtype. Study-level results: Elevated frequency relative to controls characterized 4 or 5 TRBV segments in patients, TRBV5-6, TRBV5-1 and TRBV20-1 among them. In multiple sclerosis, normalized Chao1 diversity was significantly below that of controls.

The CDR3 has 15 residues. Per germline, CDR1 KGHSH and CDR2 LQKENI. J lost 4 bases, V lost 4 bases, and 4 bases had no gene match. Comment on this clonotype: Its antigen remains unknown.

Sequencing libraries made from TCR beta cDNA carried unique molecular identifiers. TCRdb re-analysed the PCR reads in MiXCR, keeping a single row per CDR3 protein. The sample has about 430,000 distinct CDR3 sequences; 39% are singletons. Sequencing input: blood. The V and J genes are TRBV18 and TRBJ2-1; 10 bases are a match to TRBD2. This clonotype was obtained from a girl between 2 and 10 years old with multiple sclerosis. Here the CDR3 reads CASSRGTSEYNEQFF. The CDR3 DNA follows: TGTGCCAGCTCACGCGGGACTAGCGAATACAATGAGCAGTTCTTC. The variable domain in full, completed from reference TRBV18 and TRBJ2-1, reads NAGVMQNPRHLVRRRGQEARLRCSPMKGHSHVYWYRQLPEEGLKFMVYLQKENIIDESGMPKERFSAEFPKEGPSILRIQQVVRGDSAAYFCASSRGTSEYNEQFFGPGTRLTVL.